Presented here are 11 T cell receptor beta chains from one specimen sequenced in a study of blood T cell repertoires in COVID-19. The method was immunoSEQ multiplex PCR; TCRdb's version includes in-frame clones alone and lacks a portion of them. The sample yields 200,000 to 250,000 clones, around 87% seen once. Sequences were obtained from peripheral blood. Source of these receptors: a man aged 55 to 70 with acute or convalescent COVID-19.

The chain employs TRBV15 and TRBJ1-1, with D possibly TRBD1 on 5 matching bases. The V and J ends lost 1 base and 1 base respectively, with 13 bases between them. The CDR3 has 16 amino acids. Germline CDR1 LNHNV, CDR2 YYDKDF (reference sequence). CDR3 bases: TGTGCCACCAGCAGAGGATTTGGCAGGGCGAACACTGAAGCTTTCTTT. Encoded protein: CATSRGFGRANTEAFF. The whole variable domain, remainder taken from reference TRBV15 and TRBJ1-1, is DAMVIQNPRYQVTQFGKPVTLSCSQTLNHNVMYWYQQKSSQAPKLLFHYYDKDFNNEADTPDNFQSRRPNTSFCFLDIRSPGLGDTAMYLCATSRGFGRANTEAFFGQGTRLTVV.

This chain links TRBV7-8 with TRBJ2-2; D is possibly TRBD1 (6 bases). Germline CDR1 and CDR2: SGHVS and FQNEAQ. V was clipped by 3 bases and J by 4 bases, with 15 bases between them. This CDR3 comprises 16 residues. In DNA form, the CDR3 reads TGTGCCAGCAGCTTCAACAGGGCAGTTGGCACCGGGGAGCTGTTTTTT. Translating it yields CASSFNRAVGTGELFF.

This clone was counted a few times. This chain uses TRBV3-1 (or the pseudogene TRBV3-2) with TRBJ2-3; D perhaps matches TRBD2 (6 bases). This CDR3 is built from 15 residues. The germline V gene encodes CDR1 LGHDT and CDR2 YNNKEL (reference sequence). The ends were cut back, 4 bases at V and 6 bases at J, with 17 bases in the middle. The CDR3 reads CASSLRPTEGDTQYF. The CDR3, as DNA: TGTGCCAGCAGCCTACGCCCAACGGAGGGGGATACGCAGTATTTT.

V is TRBV25-1 and J is TRBJ1-1; D perhaps matches TRBD1 (5 bases). CDR1 is MGHDK, CDR2 SYGVNS, per germline. Trimming pared 6 bases from V and 11 bases from J, leaving 19 bases between. The CDR3 covers 13 residues. This CDR3 is CASRSGERSKAFF. The CDR3 nucleotides read TGTGCCAGCAGATCGGGGGAGAGGTCGAAGGCTTTCTTT.

There are a few counts of this clone. This chain uses TRBV30 with TRBJ1-5, with 7 bases that match TRBD1. Losses at the gene ends were 4 bases for V and 6 bases for J; bases not matched to a gene: 6. CDR1 is GTSNPN and CDR2 is SVGIG in the germline V gene (reference sequence). This CDR3 contains 13 residues. The CDR3 DNA reads as TGTGCCTGGACCACAGGGGACACTCAGCCCCAGCATTTT. This gives the protein CAWTTGDTQPQHF.

This chain joins TRBV5-8 and TRBJ1-5, with TRBD1 identical over 11 bases. The CDR3 length is 15 residues. Losses at the gene ends were 0 bases for V and 7 bases for J; bases not matched to a gene: 3. The germline CDR1 and CDR2 sequences are SGHTS and YDEGEE. CDR3 nucleotide sequence: TGTGCCAGCAGCTTGGGGGACAGGGGGATACAGCCCCAGCATTTT. It translates to CASSLGDRGIQPQHF.

The V and J genes are TRBV3-1 (or the pseudogene TRBV3-2) and TRBJ2-1; 8 bases are a match to TRBD1. V shed 3 bases, J shed 12 bases, and the junction held 13 bases outside the gene matches. The length of the CDR3 is 15 residues. Germline CDR1 and CDR2: LGHDT and YNNKEL (reference sequence). CDR3 region: CASSQTTGGIGRQFF. In DNA form, the CDR3 reads TGTGCCAGCAGCCAGACAACAGGGGGGATAGGTCGGCAGTTCTTC.

This clone was detected a few times. V and J are TRBV4-1 and TRBJ1-5; 7 bases align to TRBD1. This CDR3 comprises 17 residues. Germline loops: CDR1 MGHRA, CDR2 YSYEKL. Trimming removed 1 base from V and 0 bases from J; junction bases left unmatched: 6. CDR3 sequence: CASSQVRDSYSNQPQHF. CDR3 coding DNA: TGCGCCAGCAGCCAAGTTAGGGACAGTTATAGCAATCAGCCCCAGCATTTT.

A few counts support this clone. The chain carries TRBV7-6 and TRBJ1-1, with 7 positions matching TRBD1. CDR1 and CDR2 (germline): SGHVS, FNYEAQ. J lost 3 bases, V lost 1 base, and 2 bases had no gene match. This CDR3 has 14 amino acids. CDR3 loop: CASSLVTGDTEAFF. CDR3 bases: TGTGCCAGCAGCTTAGTAACAGGGGACACTGAAGCTTTCTTT.

The chain has TRBV2 and TRBJ2-3; D possibly corresponds to TRBD2 (6 bases). The CDR3 spans 15 residues. Germline V gene sequence: CDR1 SNHLY, CDR2 FYNNEI. Trimming took 6 bases from V and 4 from J, leaving 17 bases between them. CDR3 sequence: CASSASRAGSDTQYF. As DNA, the CDR3 is TGTGCCAGCAGCGCCTCCCGGGCGGGGTCAGATACGCAGTATTTT.

The rearrangement joins TRBV28 to TRBJ2-7, with D perhaps TRBD1 (8 bases). Trimming removed 6 bases from V and 6 bases from J, with 12 bases in between. CDR1 is MDHEN and CDR2 is SYDVKM in the germline V gene. CDR3 length: 12 amino acids. CDR3 amino acids: CASRGGTGEQYF. The CDR3, as DNA: TGTGCCAGCAGGGGGGGGACAGGCGAGCAGTACTTC.